The 14 T cell receptor beta chains in this list originate from one sample, sequenced in a study of CD8 T cells in ankylosing spondylitis. The study's findings and limits: A motif in TCR beta, a set of eight highly homologous variants, appeared characteristic of ankylosing spondylitis blood.

Antigen specificity for these receptors is unknown. TCRdb used MiXCR to reprocess the 5' RACE reads, holding one entry per CDR3 protein. The data hold roughly 670,000 distinct CDR3 sequences, with over 15% observed a single time. Sequencing used blood, either unsorted or a sorted T cell fraction (not recorded which). These receptors originate from a male donor with ankylosing spondylitis.

The chain couples TRBV11-1 to TRBJ2-3; D not resolved. The CDR3 spans 12 residues. Trimming stripped 1 base from V and 9 bases from J, with 8 bases between. Germline values: CDR1 SGHAT, CDR2 FQDESV (reference sequence). The CDR3 loop reads CASSLVGSTQYF. CDR3 nucleotides: TGTGCCAGCAGCTTAGTAGGTTCAACGCAGTATTTT.

V and J are TRBV29-1 and TRBJ2-5, with D tentatively TRBD2 (7 bases). The V gene's germline CDR1 is SQVTM and CDR2 ANQGSEA. V was clipped by 0 bases and J by 4 bases, with 21 bases between them. CDR3 length equals 17 residues. Here the CDR3 reads CSVEDLRGGGGAETQYF. CDR3 coding DNA: TGCAGCGTTGAAGATCTTCGGGGAGGGGGGGGCGCAGAGACCCAGTACTTC.

The V and J genes are TRBV12-3 or TRBV12-4 and TRBJ1-2; D is undetermined. This CDR3 has 14 residues. Trimming stripped 5 bases from V and 1 base from J, with 11 bases between. The CDR3 coding sequence is TGTGCCAGCAGTCCTTCCTCAGTTAACTATGGCTACACCTTC. The encoded protein is CASSPSSVNYGYTF.

The rearrangement joins TRBV7-9 to TRBJ2-1, with D possibly being TRBD2 (6 bases). The germline V and J ends were trimmed by 5 bases and 5 bases, with 16 bases remaining between them. The CDR3 spans 15 residues. Germline lookup yields CDR1 SEHNR and CDR2 FQNEAQ (reference sequence). The CDR3 protein is CASSPREDGDNEQFF. The CDR3 DNA reads TGTGCCAGCAGCCCCAGGGAGGACGGCGACAATGAGCAGTTCTTC.

This clonotype was observed a few times. The rearrangement joins TRBV12-3 or TRBV12-4 to TRBJ1-1; D is ambiguous. The CDR3 sequence is 12 residues long. Trimming pared 7 bases from V and 4 bases from J, leaving 10 bases between. Written as DNA, the CDR3 is TGTGCCAGCACCGGGGATCGCACTGAAGCTTTCTTT. It translates to CASTGDRTEAFF.

The chain has TRBV14 and TRBJ1-1, with a tentative D call TRBD1 (6 bases). V dropped 2 bases and J dropped 1 base, with 14 bases sitting between them. This CDR3 region has 16 residues. Germline CDR1 and CDR2: SGHDN and FVKESK. The CDR3 coding sequence is TGTGCCAGCAGCCAACGGCAGGGGTTGGGGAACACTGAAGCTTTCTTT. Translating it yields CASSQRQGLGNTEAFF.

The chain has TRBV12-3 or TRBV12-4 and TRBJ1-5; TRBD1 agrees at 7 bases. The CDR3 has 14 residues. V shed 7 bases, J shed 3 bases, and the junction held 6 bases outside the gene matches. For the CDR3, the DNA is TGTGCCAGCACCATGACAGGGTACAATCAGCCCCAGCATTTT. Translated: CASTMTGYNQPQHF.

There are many counts of this clonotype. The gene calls are TRBV29-1 and TRBJ2-7; 7 positions agree with TRBD1. CDR3 length equals 11 residues. Trimming removed 7 bases from V and 5 bases from J; junction bases left unmatched: 5. Germline V lookup: CDR1 SQVTM, CDR2 ANQGSEA. CDR3 in DNA: TGCAGCGCTACAGGGGATAACGAGCAGTACTTC. Its protein product is CSATGDNEQYF.

A few counts support this clonotype. The rearrangement joins TRBV5-1 to TRBJ1-2, with D tentatively TRBD1 (5 bases). The germline gives CDR1 SGHRS, CDR2 YFSETQ. Deletions cut 4 bases from V and 3 bases from J, with 16 bases between. The CDR3 length is 15 residues. The DNA for the CDR3 is TGCGCCAGCAGCCCTGGGGAGGGGTCCTACTATGGCTACACCTTC. This encodes CASSPGEGSYYGYTF.

The rearrangement joins TRBV5-1 to TRBJ1-2; 12 bases align to TRBD1. Germline CDR1 and CDR2: SGHRS and YFSETQ. This CDR3 region has 16 residues. After removal of 0 bases from V and 4 bases from J, the junction contained 4 bases not matched to a gene. The DNA of the CDR3 is TGCGCCAGCAGCTTGGCGGGACAGGGGGCGGGCTATGGCTACACCTTC. Protein sequence: CASSLAGQGAGYGYTF. Complete variable domain (other parts from reference TRBV5-1 and TRBJ1-2): KAGVTQTPRYLIKTRGQQVTLSCSPISGHRSVSWYQQTPGQGLQFLFEYFSETQRNKGNFPGRFSGRQFSNSRSEMNVSTLELGDSALYLCASSLAGQGAGYGYTFGSGTRLTVV.

J is TRBJ2-1 and V is TRBV2; 9 bases fit TRBD1. This CDR3 comprises 15 residues. Trimming at V came to 8 bases and at J to 4 bases, leaving 9 bases not matched to a gene. Germline V CDR1 and CDR2: SNHLY, FYNNEI. The CDR3 sequence: CASYLGTGLYNEQFF. As DNA, the CDR3 is TGTGCCAGCTATCTTGGGACAGGGTTGTACAATGAGCAGTTCTTC. Full variable domain (outside the CDR3, taken from reference TRBV2 and TRBJ2-1): EPEVTQTPSHQVTQMGQEVILRCVPISNHLYFYWYRQILGQKVEFLVSFYNNEISEKSEIFDDQFSVERPDGSNFTLKIRSTKLEDSAMYFCASYLGTGLYNEQFFGPGTRLTVL.

This clonotype has just a few counts. The chain links TRBV20-1 to TRBJ2-3; 10 nucleotides match TRBD2. The CDR3 spans 15 residues. With V trimmed by 3 bases and J by 2 bases, 5 bases remained unmatched. Germline V gene data show CDR1 as DFQATT and CDR2 as SNEGSKA (reference sequence). The CDR3 loop reads CSARWTSGFTDTQYF. The CDR3 DNA is TGCAGTGCTAGGTGGACTAGCGGATTCACAGATACGCAGTATTTT.

This clonotype was seen a handful of times. V is TRBV7-8 and J is TRBJ1-1; 8 bases match TRBD1. Losses at the gene ends were 5 bases for V and 8 bases for J; bases not matched to a gene: 7. CDR1 SGHVS and CDR2 FQNEAQ come from the germline V gene. This CDR3 contains 13 residues. The CDR3 here is CASSIQGGAEAFF. DNA of the CDR3: TGTGCCAGCAGCATACAGGGGGGAGCGGAAGCTTTCTTT.

The table lists this clonotype with many counts. The chain couples TRBV12-3 or TRBV12-4 to TRBJ2-2, with no clear D. V lost 6 bases, J lost 6 bases, and 11 bases lay in between. The CDR3 is 13 residues long. CDR3 protein: CASSPNTAGELFF. CDR3 nucleotide sequence: TGTGCCAGCAGCCCCAATACCGCCGGGGAGCTGTTTTTT.